This entry features one T cell receptor (beta chain) sequence. Its cognate antigen is unknown. These data belong to a study of OX40 agonist ivuxolimab in advanced cancers. On the study more broadly: Head and neck, renal cell, melanoma or hepatocellular carcinoma were the cancers that dose-escalation patients had.

Germline V lookup: CDR1 MNHNY, CDR2 SVGAGI (reference sequence). The germline V and J ends were trimmed by 4 bases and 0 bases, with 6 bases remaining between them. This CDR3 contains 13 residues. The protocol was immunoSEQ multiplex PCR, while the TCRdb copy is restricted to in-frame clones and leaves out a portion. The sample lists approximately 47,000 clones; about 90% were seen once. The study's findings and limits: Antigen specificity was not determined for the expanded peripheral T cells. Clonal expansion from baseline to week 6 occurred in both CD4+ and CD8+ T cells.

The gene calls are TRBV6-6 and TRBJ1-1; D remains ambiguous. Sequenced material: CD4+ or CD8+ T cells sorted from blood, taken in a trial of the OX40 agonist ivuxolimab. The receptor was derived from an adult with an advanced solid tumor such as melanoma, head and neck, liver or kidney cancer. CDR3 sequence reads: CASSSQMNTEAFF. For the CDR3, the DNA is TGTGCCAGCAGTTCACAGATGAACACTGAAGCTTTCTTT.